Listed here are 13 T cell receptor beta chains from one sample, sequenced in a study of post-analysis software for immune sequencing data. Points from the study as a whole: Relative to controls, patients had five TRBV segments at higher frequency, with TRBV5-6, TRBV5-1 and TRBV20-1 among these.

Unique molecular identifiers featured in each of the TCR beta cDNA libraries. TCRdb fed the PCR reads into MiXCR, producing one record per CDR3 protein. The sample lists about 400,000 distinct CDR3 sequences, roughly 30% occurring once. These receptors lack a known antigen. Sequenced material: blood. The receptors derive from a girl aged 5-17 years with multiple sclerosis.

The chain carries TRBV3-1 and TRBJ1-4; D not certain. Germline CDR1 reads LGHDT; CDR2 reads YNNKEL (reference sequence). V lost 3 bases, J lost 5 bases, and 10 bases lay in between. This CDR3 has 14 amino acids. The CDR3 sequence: CASSQTRLNEKLFF. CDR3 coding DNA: TGTGCCAGCAGCCAGACACGGCTGAATGAAAAACTGTTTTTT.

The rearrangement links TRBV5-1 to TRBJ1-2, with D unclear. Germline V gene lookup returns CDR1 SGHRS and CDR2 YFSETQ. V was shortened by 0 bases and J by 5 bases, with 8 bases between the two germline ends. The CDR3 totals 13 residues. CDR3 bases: TGCGCCAGCAGCTTGGAGTCAGTTTATGGCTACACCTTC. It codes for CASSLESVYGYTF.

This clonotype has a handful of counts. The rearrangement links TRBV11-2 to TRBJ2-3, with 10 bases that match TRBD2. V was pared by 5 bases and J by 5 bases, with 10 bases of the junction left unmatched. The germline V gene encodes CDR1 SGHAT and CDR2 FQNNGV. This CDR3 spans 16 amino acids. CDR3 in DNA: TGTGCCAGCAGCCTGGGGACTAGCGTTTCTGAAGATACGCAGTATTTT. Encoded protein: CASSLGTSVSEDTQYF.

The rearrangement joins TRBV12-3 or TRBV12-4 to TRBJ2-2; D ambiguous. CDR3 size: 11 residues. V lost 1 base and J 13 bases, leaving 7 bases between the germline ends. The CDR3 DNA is TGTGCCAGCAGTTTAGAGTACGCGCTGTTTTTT. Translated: CASSLEYALFF.

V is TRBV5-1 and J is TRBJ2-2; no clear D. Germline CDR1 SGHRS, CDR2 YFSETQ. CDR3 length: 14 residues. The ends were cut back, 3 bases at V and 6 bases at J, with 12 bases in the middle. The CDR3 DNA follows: TGCGCCAGCAGCTCCCTGAGAGAGCCCGGGGAGCTGTTTTTT. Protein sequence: CASSSLREPGELFF.

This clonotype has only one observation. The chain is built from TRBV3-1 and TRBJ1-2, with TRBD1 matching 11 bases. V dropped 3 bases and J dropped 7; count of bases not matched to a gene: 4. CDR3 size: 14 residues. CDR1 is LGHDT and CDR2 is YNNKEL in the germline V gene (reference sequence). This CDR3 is CASSQEGQGVGYTF. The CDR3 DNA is TGTGCCAGCAGCCAGGAGGGACAGGGGGTTGGCTACACCTTC.

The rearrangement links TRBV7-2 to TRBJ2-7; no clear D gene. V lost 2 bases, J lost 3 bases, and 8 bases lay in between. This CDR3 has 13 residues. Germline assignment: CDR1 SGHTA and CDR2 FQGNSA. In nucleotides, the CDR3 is TGTGCCAGCAGCTTAACGGACCACTACGAGCAGTACTTC. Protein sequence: CASSLTDHYEQYF.

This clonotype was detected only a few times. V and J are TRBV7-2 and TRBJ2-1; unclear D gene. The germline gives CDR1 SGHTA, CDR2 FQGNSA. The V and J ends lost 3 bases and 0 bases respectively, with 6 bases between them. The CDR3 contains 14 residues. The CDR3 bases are TGTGCCAGCAGCTTCTTAACCTCCTACAATGAGCAGTTCTTC. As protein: CASSFLTSYNEQFF.

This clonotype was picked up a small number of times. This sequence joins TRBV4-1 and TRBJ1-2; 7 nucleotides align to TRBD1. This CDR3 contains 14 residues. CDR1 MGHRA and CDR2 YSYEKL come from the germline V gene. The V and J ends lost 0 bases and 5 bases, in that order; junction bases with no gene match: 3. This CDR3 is CASSQEGRGYGYTF. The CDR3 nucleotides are TGCGCCAGCAGCCAAGAGGGCAGGGGGTATGGCTACACCTTC.

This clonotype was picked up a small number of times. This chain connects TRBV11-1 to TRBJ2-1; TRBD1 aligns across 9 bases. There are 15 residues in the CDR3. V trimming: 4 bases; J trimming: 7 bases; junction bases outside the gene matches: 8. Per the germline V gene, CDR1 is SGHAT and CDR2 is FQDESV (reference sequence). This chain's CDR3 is CASSYRDRVRNEQFF. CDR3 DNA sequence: TGTGCCAGCAGCTACCGGGACAGGGTTCGGAATGAGCAGTTCTTC. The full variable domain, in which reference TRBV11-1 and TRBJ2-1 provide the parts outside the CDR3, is EAEVAQSPRYKITEKSQAVAFWCDPISGHATLYWYRQILGQGPELLVQFQDESVVDDSQLPKDRFSAERLKGVDSTLKIQPAELGDSAMYLCASSYRDRVRNEQFFGPGTRLTVL.

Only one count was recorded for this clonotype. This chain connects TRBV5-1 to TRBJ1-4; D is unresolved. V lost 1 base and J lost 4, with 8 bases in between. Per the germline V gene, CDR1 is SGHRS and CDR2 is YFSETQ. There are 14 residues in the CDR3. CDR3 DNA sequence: TGCGCCAGCAGCTTGCAACGGGGTAATGAAAAACTGTTTTTT. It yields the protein CASSLQRGNEKLFF.

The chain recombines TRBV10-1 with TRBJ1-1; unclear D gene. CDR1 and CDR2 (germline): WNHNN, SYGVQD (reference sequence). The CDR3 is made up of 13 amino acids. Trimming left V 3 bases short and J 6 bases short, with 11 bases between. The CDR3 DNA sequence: TGCGCCAGCAGTGATAAACCTGGGGCTGAAGCTTTCTTT. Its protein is CASSDKPGAEAFF.

The CDR3 DNA sequence: TGCGCCAGCAGCCAAGAACCCCGGGCGACCTATGGCTACACCTTC. It is translated as CASSQEPRATYGYTF. The gene calls are TRBV4-3 and TRBJ1-2, with no clear D. The CDR3 totals 15 residues. Trimming pared 0 bases from V and 4 bases from J, leaving 12 bases between. Germline lookup yields CDR1 LGHNA and CDR2 YSLEER.